A selection of T cell receptor beta chains follows, all from one sample in a study of blood T cell repertoires in COVID-19. Generated by immunoSEQ multiplex PCR, the TCRdb table keeps only in-frame clones and is missing some. The data show 200,000 or so clones, with about 90% seen just once and approximately 8% held by the top ten. The sample was PBMCs or T cells enriched from blood (not recorded which). The receptors shown here come from a woman between 18 and 30 years old who had recovered from COVID-19. Each CDR3 is given with its conserved first and last residue. Expanded clones get a size class; other rows say once, few or many, or leave the size out.

abundance	v_gene	CDR3aa
-	TRBV28	CASTLGTGVGNEQFF
-	TRBV7-2	CASSPFVGADTQYF
once	TRBV11-2	CASSVAGPASSYEQYF
once	TRBV30	CGSTGTSGTDTQYF
-	TRBV5-6	CASSSGLSSYSPLHF
once	TRBV27	CASSFERLNTEAFF
-	TRBV7-9	CASSLTGNPYGYTF
-	TRBV27	CASSFISQGAGGYTF
-	TRBV10-3	CAVGQLEDTEAFF
-	TRBV6-5	CASLGGGNTEAFF
-	TRBV19	CASSVSGTSGASSYNEQFF
-	TRBV5-1	CASSLISWSVGELFF
-	TRBV29-1	CSVAEGVRQPQHF
once	TRBV21-1	CASSKGDSKFPNQPQHF
-	TRBV5-4	CASSLKQYNTGELFF
-	TRBV28	CASTTGGAGNEKLFF
-	TRBV4-1	CASSQDRGDGYTF
-	TRBV24-1	CATSDPLRQGGYTF
few	TRBV5-1	CASSLTSPSAEAFF
-	TRBV5-1	CASSLQGYNTEAFF
-	TRBV6-5	CASSYSDRVRTEAFF
-	TRBV5-6	CASSTGQTIFSYNSPLHF
-	TRBV19	CASSNGWTGTYEQYF
once	TRBV2	CASSEGRVSNYGYTF